This T cell receptor (beta chain) was captured by sequencing in a study of T cells expressing NK-cell markers. Turning to the study itself: HCMV seropositivity characterized seven of the eight sequenced donors, and seronegativity one.

To note about this clonotype: What it recognizes is unknown.

The CDR3 consists of 15 residues. CDR1 MGHDK and CDR2 SYGVNS come from the germline V gene. It was by 5'RACE template switching with UMIs that TCR beta cDNA was made. For each CDR3 protein, TCRdb gives one entry from its re-call of the 5' RACE reads, without DNA. Recorded for this sample: about 460,000 distinct CDR3 sequences. Regarding the study as a whole: There remained a lack of clarity about HCMV specificity of expanded NKG2C+ T cell clones. Dominant NKG2C+ clonotypes made up about 1.0-7.5% of CD8+ T cells in roughly six donors.

This clonotype was sampled from a woman in her forties or fifties in good health. The source material was blood T cells: a sorted CD56 or NKG2C T cell subset, CD4+ or CD8+ T cells, or bulk PBMC T cells (not recorded which). The chain links TRBV25-1 to TRBJ2-3; the D call of TRBD1 rests on TCRdb alone, since no DNA is present to check it. Here the CDR3 reads CASSAPVGLVDTQYF.